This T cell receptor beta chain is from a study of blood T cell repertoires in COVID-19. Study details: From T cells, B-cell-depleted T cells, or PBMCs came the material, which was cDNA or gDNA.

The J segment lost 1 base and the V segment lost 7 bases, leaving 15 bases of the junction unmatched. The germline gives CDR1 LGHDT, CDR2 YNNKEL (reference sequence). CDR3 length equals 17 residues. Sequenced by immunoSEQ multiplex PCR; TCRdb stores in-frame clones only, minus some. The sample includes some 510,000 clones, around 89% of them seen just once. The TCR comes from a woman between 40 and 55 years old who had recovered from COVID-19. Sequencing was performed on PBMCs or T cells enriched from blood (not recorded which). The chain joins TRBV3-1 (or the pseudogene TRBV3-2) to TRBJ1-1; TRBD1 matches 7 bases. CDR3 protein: CASKEPSNDRENTEAFF. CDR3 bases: TGTGCCAGCAAAGAACCCTCGAACGACAGGGAGAACACTGAAGCTTTCTTT.